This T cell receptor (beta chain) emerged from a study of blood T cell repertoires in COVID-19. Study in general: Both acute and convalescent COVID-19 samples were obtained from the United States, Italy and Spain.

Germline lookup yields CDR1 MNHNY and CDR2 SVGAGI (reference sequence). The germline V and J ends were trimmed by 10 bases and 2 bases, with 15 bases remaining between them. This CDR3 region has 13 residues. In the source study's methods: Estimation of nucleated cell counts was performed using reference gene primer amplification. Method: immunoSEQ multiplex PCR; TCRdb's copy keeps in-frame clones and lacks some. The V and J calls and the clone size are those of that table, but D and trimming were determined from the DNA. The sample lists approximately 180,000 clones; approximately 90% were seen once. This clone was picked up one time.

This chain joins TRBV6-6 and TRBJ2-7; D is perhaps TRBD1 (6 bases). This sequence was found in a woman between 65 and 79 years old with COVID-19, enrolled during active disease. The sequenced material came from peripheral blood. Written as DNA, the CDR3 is TGTGCCACACAACGACAGGCCGCCTACGAGCAGTACTTC. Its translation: CATQRQAAYEQYF.